A selection of T cell receptor beta chains follows, all from one sample in a study of blood T cell repertoires in COVID-19. Assay: immunoSEQ multiplex PCR; the TCRdb copy retains only in-frame clones and omits some. This sample yields roughly 230,000 clones, of which around 83% are seen a single time; around 8.9% belongs to the top ten. The source material was peripheral blood. These receptors all stem from a man aged 35 to 55 with active or convalescent COVID-19. The CDR3 runs from the conserved cysteine through the conserved F or W. D genes are given only for firm matches. Clone size, where shown, is once, few, many, or a class for clones that have expanded.

TRBV27,TRBD1,TRBJ1-1,NA,14,CASSRTGWNTEAFF,TGTGCCAGCAGTAGGACAGGGTGGAACACTGAAGCTTTCTTT
TRBV18,NA,TRBJ2-7,NA,14,CASSPPVQSYEQYF,TGTGCCAGCTCACCACCGGTCCAGTCCTACGAGCAGTACTTC
TRBV30,NA,TRBJ2-1,few,13,CAWSVNSYNEQFF,TGTGCCTGGAGTGTAAACAGCTACAATGAGCAGTTCTTC
TRBV30,NA,TRBJ1-3,NA,12,CAWGSSGNTIYF,TGTGCCTGGGGGAGCTCTGGAAACACCATATATTTT
TRBV18,NA,TRBJ1-1,NA,14,CASSRQGFNTEAFF,TGTGCCAGCTCACGCCAGGGGTTCAACACTGAAGCTTTCTTT
TRBV12-3/TRBV12-4,TRBD1,TRBJ1-1,NA,13,CASSAGGRTEAFF,TGTGCCAGCAGCGCAGGGGGTAGGACTGAAGCTTTCTTT
TRBV7-9,TRBD1,TRBJ1-1,NA,17,CASSRAMDRPLSNEAFF,TGTGCCAGCAGCCGCGCCATGGACAGGCCGCTAAGTAATGAAGCTTTCTTT
TRBV6-4,TRBD1,TRBJ1-2,NA,13,CASSDGTAGGYTF,TGTGCCAGCAGTGACGGGACAGCCGGGGGCTACACCTTC
TRBV11-2,TRBD2,TRBJ2-7,NA,15,CASSRLAGGQDEQYF,TGTGCCAGCAGCCGACTAGCGGGAGGGCAAGACGAGCAGTACTTC
TRBV19,NA,TRBJ1-5,few,14,CASSTPGERAPQHF,TGTGCCAGTAGTACCCCAGGGGAGAGAGCGCCCCAGCATTTT
TRBV19,TRBD1,TRBJ1-6,NA,13,CASNLQGDSPLHF,TGTGCCAGTAATTTACAGGGGGATTCACCCCTCCACTTT
TRBV7-2,TRBD1,TRBJ1-6,NA,17,CASSTRTGWLRNSPLHF,TGTGCCAGCAGCACCCGGACAGGGTGGTTGAGGAATTCACCCCTCCACTTT
TRBV7-9,NA,TRBJ2-2,many,16,CASSSRDTANTGELFF,TGTGCCAGCAGCTCCCGGGACACGGCGAACACCGGGGAGCTGTTTTTT
TRBV24-1,TRBD2,TRBJ2-5,NA,15,CATSTHREGKETQYF,TGTGCCACCAGTACGCACCGGGAGGGAAAAGAGACCCAGTACTTC
TRBV18,TRBD2,TRBJ2-7,few,16,CASSPTSGGDRYEQYF,TGTGCCAGCTCACCTACTAGCGGGGGAGATCGCTACGAGCAGTACTTC
TRBV30,NA,TRBJ1-1,once,15,CAWSTGLGGGTEAFF,TGTGCCTGGAGTACAGGGCTTGGGGGGGGCACTGAAGCTTTCTTT
TRBV5-4,NA,TRBJ1-3,NA,17,CASSLAGGAYSGNTIYF,TGTGCCAGCAGCTTGGCGGGTGGGGCGTACTCTGGAAACACCATATATTTT
TRBV18,NA,TRBJ1-5,NA,15,CASSPVRASNQPQHF,TGTGCCAGCTCACCAGTCAGGGCGAGCAATCAGCCCCAGCATTTT
TRBV9,TRBD1,TRBJ1-1,few,17,CASSDRDRGVMNTEAFF,TGTGCCAGCAGTGACCGGGACAGGGGGGTAATGAACACTGAAGCTTTCTTT
TRBV6-5,TRBD1,TRBJ1-2,NA,14,CASSSDRGLRGYTF,TGTGCCAGCAGTTCGGACAGGGGGCTACGTGGCTACACCTTC
TRBV7-6,NA,TRBJ2-2,NA,15,CASSSNDYGLRELFF,TGTGCCAGCAGCTCCAACGACTACGGTTTGAGGGAGCTGTTTTTT
TRBV3-1/TRBV3-2,TRBD1,TRBJ2-5,NA,14,CASSQTTGGETQYF,TGTGCCAGCAGCCAGACAACAGGGGGAGAGACCCAGTACTTC
TRBV27,NA,TRBJ1-1,few,14,CASSKLTGYTEAFF,TGTGCCAGCAGTAAACTTACGGGTTACACTGAAGCTTTCTTT
TRBV6-5,NA,TRBJ2-5,NA,12,CASRSQQETQYF,TGTGCCAGCAGAAGTCAGCAAGAGACCCAGTACTTC
TRBV21-1,NA,TRBJ1-2,once,18,CASSKGCPRTPFRYGYTF,TGTGCCAGCAGCAAAGGATGTCCTAGGACTCCCTTCAGGTATGGCTACACCTTC
TRBV5-6,TRBD1,TRBJ2-7,NA,14,CASKDRGLSGEQYF,TGTGCCAGCAAAGACAGGGGGCTTTCGGGCGAGCAGTACTTC